This T cell receptor (beta chain) was sequenced for a study of T cell repertoires in cytomegalovirus infection. Overall study context: In public TCR beta signatures, there were indications of both CMV infection and matching HLA type.

A note on this clonotype: The antigen is unknown.

In TCRdb, the reads were re-called with MiXCR into one record per CDR3 protein. This table holds a few hundred thousand distinct CDR3 sequences, over 15% found once. Study observations and caveats: HLA-C-restricted CMV clonotypes gave the most frequent clonotype in two of eight donors. Summed frequency of shared TCR beta families picked out CMV carriers who also had the relevant HLA.

Unmatched junction bases numbered 11, after V lost 6 bases and J lost 2 bases. Germline V gives CDR1 MDHEN, CDR2 SYDVKM. This CDR3 has 17 residues. Sequencing used CD8+ T cells from PBMCs. The origin of this receptor is a human donor in good health (CMV status not recorded). Some clones in this sample may be carry-over from other donors' samples. The V gene is TRBV28, the J gene TRBJ2-1; 9 nucleotides line up with TRBD2. The CDR3 region has the DNA TGTGCCAGCAGGTCCCAGGAAATAGCGGGGGCCTACAATGAGCAGTTCTTC. Amino acids: CASRSQEIAGAYNEQFF.